This TCR beta chain was profiled in a study of blood T cells in healthy people across ages. Trimming removed 6 bases at V and 5 bases at J, with 11 bases between. Per germline, CDR1 MDHEN and CDR2 SYDVKM. This CDR3 region has 13 residues. This clonotype appeared a few times. Sample-barcoded 5' priming and a J-beta primer mix drove a second PCR of about 6 to 11 cycles. TCRdb reprocessed the 5' RACE reads via MiXCR and lists one record per CDR3 protein. This sample yields some 900,000 distinct CDR3 sequences, of which 45% to 50% are seen a single time; around an eighth belongs to the top ten. Donation came from healthy Caucasian individuals in Russia who were aged 6 to 90.

Input material: blood. The clonotype was recovered from a man aged 25 to 40 in good health. The genes are TRBV28 and TRBJ1-5; D is perhaps TRBD1 (6 bases). CDR3 bases: TGTGCCAGCAGAAGGACAGACCATCAGCCCCAGCATTTT. It translates to CASRRTDHQPQHF.